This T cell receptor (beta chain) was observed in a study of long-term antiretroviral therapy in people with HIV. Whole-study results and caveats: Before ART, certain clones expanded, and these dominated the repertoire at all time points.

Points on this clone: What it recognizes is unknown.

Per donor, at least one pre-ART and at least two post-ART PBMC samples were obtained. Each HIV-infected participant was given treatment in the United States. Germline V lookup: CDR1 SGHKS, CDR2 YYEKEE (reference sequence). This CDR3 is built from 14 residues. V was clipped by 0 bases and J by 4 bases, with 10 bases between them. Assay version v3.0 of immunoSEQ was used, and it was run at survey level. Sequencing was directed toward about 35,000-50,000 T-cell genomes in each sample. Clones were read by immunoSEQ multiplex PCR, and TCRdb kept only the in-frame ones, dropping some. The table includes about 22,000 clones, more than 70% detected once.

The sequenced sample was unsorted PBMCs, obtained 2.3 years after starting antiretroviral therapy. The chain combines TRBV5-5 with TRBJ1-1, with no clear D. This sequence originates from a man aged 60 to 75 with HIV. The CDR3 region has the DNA TGTGCCAGCAGCTTGGTACAACTGGGCACTGAAGCTTTCTTT. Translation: CASSLVQLGTEAFF. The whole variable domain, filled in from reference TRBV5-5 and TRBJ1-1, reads DAGVTQSPTHLIKTRGQQVTLRCSPISGHKSVSWYQQVLGQGPQFIFQYYEKEERGRGNFPDRFSARQFPNYSSELNVNALLLGDSALYLCASSLVQLGTEAFFGQGTRLTVV.